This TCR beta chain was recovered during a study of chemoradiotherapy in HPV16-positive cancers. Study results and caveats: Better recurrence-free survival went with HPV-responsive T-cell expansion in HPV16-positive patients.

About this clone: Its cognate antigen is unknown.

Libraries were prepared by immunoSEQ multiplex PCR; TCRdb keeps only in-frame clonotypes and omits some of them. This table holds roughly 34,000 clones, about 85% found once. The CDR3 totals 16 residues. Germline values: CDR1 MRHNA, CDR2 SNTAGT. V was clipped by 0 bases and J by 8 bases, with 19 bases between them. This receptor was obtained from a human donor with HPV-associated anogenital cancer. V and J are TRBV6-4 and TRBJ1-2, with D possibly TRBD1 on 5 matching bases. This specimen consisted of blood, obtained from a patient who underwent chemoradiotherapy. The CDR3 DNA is TGTGCCAGCAGTGACTCGATTAGCCGGGGGATGCGGGGCTACACCTTC. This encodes CASSDSISRGMRGYTF.